Listed below are T cell receptor beta chains from one sample, sequenced in a study of cytomegalovirus exposure and HLA in healthy donors. The assay was immunoSEQ multiplex PCR, and TCRdb's table has in-frame clones only and misses some. There are tens of thousands of clones in the sample; about 94% occur only once, and around 3.5% lies in the top ten. What was sequenced was PBMCs. Receptors originate from a woman in her late teens or twenties in good health and CMV-seropositive. Each CDR3 is given with its conserved first and last residue. A D gene is named only where the DNA matches it firmly. Some rows mark clone size as missing; the rest say once, few, many or name a class of expanded clone.

>TRBV5-4|TRBJ2-3|TRBD2|NA
CASSYPGGLADTQYF
TGTGCCAGCAGCTACCCGGGGGGTCTTGCAGATACGCAGTATTTT
>TRBV11-2|TRBJ2-5|TRBD2|NA
CASSLGGDSETQYF
TGTGCCAGCAGCTTGGGAGGGGACTCCGAGACCCAGTACTTC
>TRBV2|TRBJ2-7|NA|NA
CASSERRVTYEQYF
TGTGCCAGCAGTGAGCGGAGGGTAACCTACGAGCAGTACTTC
>TRBV19|TRBJ1-2|NA|few
CASSILRVGHGYTF
TGTGCCAGTAGTATACTCAGGGTCGGCCATGGCTACACCTTC
>TRBV9|TRBJ2-1|NA|once
CASSKGLSGNEQFF
TGTGCCAGCAGCAAGGGACTTAGTGGGAATGAGCAGTTCTTC
>TRBV27|TRBJ2-7|TRBD1|NA
CASAPDRGLYEQYF
TGTGCCAGCGCCCCGGACAGGGGGCTCTACGAGCAGTACTTC
>TRBV15|TRBJ1-2|NA|NA
CATSRAGNYGYTF
TGTGCCACCAGCAGAGCAGGGAACTATGGCTACACCTTC
>TRBV7-2|TRBJ2-1|TRBD2|NA
CASSPGLAFSSYNEQFF
TGTGCCAGCAGCCCAGGACTAGCTTTCAGCTCCTACAATGAGCAGTTCTTC
>TRBV18|TRBJ1-5|NA|NA
CASSPGGNQPQHF
TGTGCCAGCTCACCAGGAGGGAATCAGCCCCAGCATTTT
>TRBV28|TRBJ1-4|NA|NA
CASNGVNEKLFF
TGTGCCAGCAACGGGGTTAATGAAAAACTGTTTTTT
>TRBV9|TRBJ1-1|TRBD1|NA
CASSVDRGAFTEAFF
TGTGCCAGCAGCGTAGACAGGGGGGCCTTTACTGAAGCTTTCTTT
>TRBV7-2|TRBJ1-1|TRBD1|once
CASSLNRGTEAFF
TGTGCCAGCAGCTTGAACAGGGGAACTGAAGCTTTCTTT
>TRBV6-1|TRBJ1-6|NA|NA
CASSGFRGRNNSPLHF
TGTGCCAGCAGTGGGTTCAGGGGACGAAATAATTCACCCCTCCACTTT
>TRBV7-6|TRBJ2-6|NA|NA
CASSLKAGGANVLTF
TGTGCCAGCAGCTTAAAAGCGGGTGGGGCCAACGTCCTGACTTTC
>TRBV4-1|TRBJ1-4|NA|NA
CASSSLGRANEKLFF
TGCGCCAGCAGCTCCCTCGGTAGAGCTAATGAAAAACTGTTTTTT
>TRBV30|TRBJ1-4|NA|few
CAWSRGEEVEKLFF
TGTGCCTGGAGCCGAGGGGAGGAGGTGGAAAAACTGTTTTTT
>TRBV7-2|TRBJ1-2|NA|NA
CASSLEKRNYGYTF
TGTGCCAGCAGCTTAGAGAAACGGAACTATGGCTACACCTTC
>TRBV15|TRBJ2-5|NA|NA
CATRAGGTETQYF
TGTGCCACCAGGGCGGGTGGAACGGAGACCCAGTACTTC
>TRBV29-1|TRBJ1-5|NA|NA
CSVAEGNQPQHF
TGCAGCGTTGCGGAGGGGAATCAGCCCCAGCATTTT
>TRBV6-5|TRBJ1-2|NA|NA
CASSPDYGLEYGYTF
TGTGCCAGCAGTCCGGATTATGGGCTTGAATATGGCTACACCTTC
>TRBV7-8|TRBJ1-5|NA|NA
CASSLQKNQPQHF
TGTGCCAGCAGCTTACAGAAAAATCAGCCCCAGCATTTT
>TRBV7-2|TRBJ1-2|TRBD1|NA
CASSPTGTENYGYTF
TGTGCCAGCAGCCCGACCGGGACAGAGAACTATGGCTACACCTTC
>TRBV7-8|TRBJ2-2|TRBD1|once
CASSGTANTGELFF
TGTGCCAGCAGCGGGACAGCGAACACCGGGGAGCTGTTTTTT
>TRBV2|TRBJ1-2|NA|NA
CASSDGQGVGGYTF
TGTGCCAGCAGTGACGGTCAGGGCGTGGGTGGCTACACCTTC
>TRBV5-6|TRBJ2-5|TRBD1|NA
CASSLVGQGVEGQYF
TGTGCCAGCAGCTTGGTCGGACAGGGAGTCGAGGGCCAGTACTTC
>TRBV30|TRBJ2-1|NA|NA
CAFSGDSYNEQFF
TGTGCCTTTAGCGGAGATTCCTACAATGAGCAGTTCTTC
>TRBV28|TRBJ2-6|NA|NA
CASIGGIGSGANVLTF
TGTGCCAGCATAGGAGGAATCGGCTCTGGGGCCAACGTCCTGACTTTC